A selection of T cell receptor beta chains follows, all from one sample in a study of blood T cell repertoires in COVID-19. Clones were read by immunoSEQ multiplex PCR, and TCRdb kept only the in-frame ones, dropping some. This table holds around 180,000 clones, more than 75% found once. What was sequenced was PBMCs or T cells enriched from blood (not recorded which). These receptors were obtained from a woman between 50 and 59 years old with acute COVID-19. Each CDR3 is given with its conserved first and last residue. The D gene is left open where the match is weak. Only part of the rows carry a size: once, few, many, or a class if the clone is expanded.

D gene | clone size | J gene | V gene | CDR3 protein | CDR3 DNA
. | few | TRBJ2-3 | TRBV28 | CASGISSTGSVDTQYF | TGTGCCAGCGGGATCTCTTCTACAGGGAGCGTTGATACGCAGTATTTT
TRBD2 | . | TRBJ2-1 | TRBV7-7 | CASSLGTSGYNEQFF | TGTGCTAGCAGCCTCGGGACTAGCGGTTACAATGAGCAGTTCTTC
. | . | TRBJ1-4 | TRBV4-2 | CASSLPDGGSNEKLFF | TGTGCCAGCAGCCTGCCCGATGGAGGGAGTAATGAAAAACTGTTTTTT
. | . | TRBJ1-5 | TRBV29-1 | CSAGTDQPQHF | TGCAGCGCCGGAACAGATCAGCCCCAGCATTTT
. | . | TRBJ1-4 | TRBV5-4 | CASSWGAQTNEKLFF | TGTGCCAGCAGCTGGGGCGCCCAAACTAATGAAAAACTGTTTTTT
TRBD1 | . | TRBJ1-1 | TRBV18 | CASSQGQGGVGTEAFF | TGTGCCAGCTCCCAAGGACAGGGGGGTGTTGGGACTGAAGCTTTCTTT
. | . | TRBJ1-2 | TRBV6-5 | CASSYRDGGIHGYTF | TGTGCCAGCAGTTACCGGGACGGAGGGATACATGGCTACACCTTC
TRBD1 | . | TRBJ1-5 | TRBV10-3 | CAISTGGNQPQHF | TGTGCCATCAGTACAGGGGGCAATCAGCCCCAGCATTTT
. | . | TRBJ1-5 | TRBV29-1 | CSVGRNRDQPQHF | TGCAGCGTTGGGCGGAACCGCGATCAGCCCCAGCATTTT
TRBD2 | . | TRBJ2-5 | TRBV28 | CASLDGTSGPQETQYF | TGTGCCAGCCTAGACGGGACTAGCGGACCCCAAGAGACCCAGTACTTC
TRBD2 | . | TRBJ2-2 | TRBV4-1 | CASSQEGAGGPRGELFF | TGCGCCAGCAGCCAAGAGGGCGCGGGGGGCCCCAGGGGGGAGCTGTTTTTT
TRBD1 | . | TRBJ1-2 | TRBV19 | CASSIRTGSNYGYTF | TGTGCCAGTAGTATACGGACAGGATCTAACTATGGCTACACCTTC
. | few | TRBJ2-2 | TRBV12-5 | CASGRAVGANTGELFF | TGTGCTAGTGGCCGCGCCGTTGGAGCGAACACCGGGGAGCTGTTTTTT
TRBD2 | . | TRBJ2-1 | TRBV5-4 | CASSLGGGDNEQFF | TGTGCCAGCAGCTTGGGCGGGGGGGACAATGAGCAGTTCTTC
TRBD2 | . | TRBJ2-3 | TRBV7-2 | CASSLESAGVSTDTQYF | TGTGCCAGCAGCTTGGAGTCTGCGGGGGTATCCACAGATACGCAGTATTTT
. | . | TRBJ1-5 | TRBV6-4 | CASSDGKQHNQPQHF | TGTGCCAGCAGTGACGGTAAACAGCACAATCAGCCCCAGCATTTT
TRBD1 | . | TRBJ1-1 | TRBV19 | CASSMGVGQGVSAFF | TGTGCCAGTAGTATGGGTGTGGGACAGGGGGTTTCAGCTTTCTTT
. | . | TRBJ1-2 | TRBV19 | CAVRGQDSYGYTF | TGTGCCGTCAGGGGCCAGGACTCCTATGGCTACACCTTC
. | . | TRBJ1-2 | TRBV28 | CASSPGTIGYGYTF | TGTGCCAGCAGTCCGGGGACTATAGGGTATGGCTACACCTTC
TRBD2 | . | TRBJ2-4 | TRBV27 | CASSLSGTTTEGIQYF | TGTGCCAGCAGTTTATCCGGGACTACCACCGAAGGCATTCAGTACTTC
TRBD1 | few | TRBJ1-1 | TRBV7-9 | CASSLGQGARQGTEAFF | TGTGCCAGCAGCCTTGGACAGGGGGCACGTCAAGGCACTGAAGCTTTCTTT
TRBD2 | . | TRBJ2-3 | TRBV7-8 | CASSFSSSTSGGTDTQYF | TGTGCCAGCAGCTTCTCCTCTTCGACTAGCGGGGGCACAGATACGCAGTATTTT
. | few | TRBJ1-2 | TRBV7-9 | CASSLVQGGYTF | TGTGCCAGCAGCTTAGTCCAGGGCGGCTACACCTTC
. | . | TRBJ1-2 | TRBV7-3 | CASSPGSYYGYTF | TGTGCCAGCAGCCCAGGCAGTTACTATGGCTACACCTTC
. | . | TRBJ1-3 | TRBV10-1 | CASSESGPGNTIYF | TGCGCCAGCAGTGAGTCGGGGCCTGGAAACACCATATATTTT
. | . | TRBJ1-3 | TRBV7-6 | CASSLGAGLGPGNTIYF | TGTGCCAGCAGCTTAGGGGCGGGGCTCGGGCCTGGAAACACCATATATTTT
TRBD1 | . | TRBJ2-3 | TRBV24-1 | CATSDSMTGVTDTQYF | TGTGCCACCAGTGATTCTATGACAGGGGTCACAGATACGCAGTATTTT
TRBD2 | . | TRBJ2-1 | TRBV7-8 | CASSSTGTSGLVEQFF | TGTGCCAGCAGCTCGACCGGGACTAGCGGTTTAGTTGAGCAGTTCTTC
. | few | TRBJ2-3 | TRBV19 | CASSMGRDGTDTQYF | TGTGCCAGTAGTATGGGCAGGGATGGGACAGATACGCAGTATTTT
. | . | TRBJ2-5 | TRBV7-2 | CASSLFRDTSRETQYF | TGTGCCAGCAGCCTGTTCCGGGATACTAGCCGAGAGACCCAGTACTTC
. | . | TRBJ1-3 | TRBV7-9 | CASSGTQSPGNTIYF | TGTGCCAGCAGCGGGACTCAGAGCCCTGGAAACACCATATATTTT
. | . | TRBJ1-2 | TRBV4-3 | CASSQDDSVLGYGYTF | TGCGCCAGCAGCCAAGATGACAGTGTCCTAGGGTATGGCTACACCTTC
. | . | TRBJ1-1 | TRBV19 | CASSSNRNTEAFF | TGTGCCAGTAGTTCGAACAGGAACACTGAAGCTTTCTTT
. | . | TRBJ1-2 | TRBV29-1 | CSVGGEGHYGYTF | TGCAGCGTTGGAGGGGAGGGACACTATGGCTACACCTTC
. | . | TRBJ1-3 | TRBV12-3/TRBV12-4 | CASSLSSGNTIYF | TGTGCCAGTAGTCTATCCTCTGGAAACACCATATATTTT
TRBD1 | . | TRBJ1-5 | TRBV30 | CAWSSGTGVSQPQHF | TGTGCCTGGAGTTCCGGGACAGGGGTATCGCAGCCCCAGCATTTT
TRBD1 | . | TRBJ1-6 | TRBV4-3 | CASSQATGPNSPLHF | TGCGCCAGCAGCCAAGCGACAGGGCCTAATTCACCCCTCCACTTT
. | . | TRBJ2-1 | TRBV7-2 | CASSFQSGASYNEQFF | TGTGCCAGCAGCTTCCAAAGTGGGGCATCCTACAATGAGCAGTTCTTC
. | . | TRBJ2-3 | TRBV9 | CASSPDSYTQYF | TGTGCCAGCTCCCCAGACAGTTATACGCAGTATTTT
. | . | TRBJ1-4 | TRBV12-3/TRBV12-4 | CASRRQVNEKLFF | TGTGCCAGCAGGAGACAGGTTAATGAAAAACTGTTTTTT
. | few | TRBJ1-4 | TRBV7-2 | CASSFREGEKLFF | TGTGCCAGCAGCTTTCGGGAGGGTGAAAAACTGTTTTTT
. | . | TRBJ1-3 | TRBV14 | CASRGPVATSSGNTIYF | TGTGCCAGCAGGGGGCCCGTCGCCACCAGCTCTGGAAACACCATATATTTT
. | . | TRBJ2-3 | TRBV4-3 | CASSQDGATDTQYF | TGCGCCAGCAGCCAAGACGGAGCAACAGATACGCAGTATTTT
. | . | TRBJ2-3 | TRBV19 | CASTPGGLSTDTQYF | TGTGCCAGTACCCCAGGGGGGCTGAGCACAGATACGCAGTATTTT
TRBD2 | . | TRBJ2-3 | TRBV9 | CASSVLSGGPDTQYF | TGTGCCAGCAGCGTATTGAGCGGGGGGCCAGATACGCAGTATTTT
. | . | TRBJ1-1 | TRBV5-3 | CARSLTGTSCGTEAFF | TGTGCCAGAAGCTTGACAGGAACCTCCTGCGGCACTGAAGCTTTCTTT